One sample yielded the 28 T cell receptor beta chains listed below, sequenced in a study of identical twins. MiXCR was run by TCRdb on the 5' RACE reads, yielding one entry per CDR3 protein. The sample consists of under 800,000 distinct CDR3 sequences, 21% of them appearing once. These data also featured in a second study, about T cells expressing NK-cell markers.

Sequencing used PBMCs. These receptors came from a woman under 30 in good health.

This clonotype showed up many times. V is TRBV18 and J is TRBJ2-1; D is ambiguous. The V and J ends lost 0 bases and 8 bases respectively, with 8 bases between them. The CDR3 covers 13 residues. Germline assignment: CDR1 KGHSH and CDR2 LQKENI. The CDR3 here is CASSPPLDYEQFF. The CDR3 nucleotides are TGTGCCAGCTCACCACCTCTAGACTATGAGCAGTTCTTC.

This clonotype was picked up many times. The V gene is TRBV20-1, the J gene TRBJ2-1; tentatively, D is TRBD1 (5 bases). From germline, CDR1 is DFQATT and CDR2 SNEGSKA (reference sequence). This CDR3 is 11 amino acids long. V was clipped by 4 bases and J by 8 bases, with 9 bases between them. CDR3 coding DNA: TGCAGTGCTATAAGGGGCTATGAGCAGTTCTTC. Its translation is CSAIRGYEQFF.

This clonotype was found a few times. V usage is TRBV5-4 and J usage is TRBJ1-5; 9 bases line up with TRBD1. This CDR3 is built from 14 residues. The germline CDR1 and CDR2 sequences are SGHNT and YYREEE (reference sequence). Losses at the gene ends were 5 bases for V and 4 bases for J; bases not matched to a gene: 4. CDR3 region: CASSRTGENQPQHF. The CDR3 coding sequence is TGTGCCAGCAGTAGGACAGGGGAGAATCAGCCCCAGCATTTT.

The V call is TRBV7-2, the J call TRBJ2-1; TRBD2 aligns across 13 bases. The CDR3 runs 16 residues. Per the germline V gene, CDR1 is SGHTA and CDR2 is FQGNSA. V gave up 3 bases and J gave up 7 bases; unmatched junction bases: 6. In DNA form, the CDR3 reads TGTGCCAGCAGCTTCGGACTAGCGGGAGTAAGTAATGAGCAGTTCTTC. It is translated as CASSFGLAGVSNEQFF. Full variable domain (outside the CDR3, taken from reference TRBV7-2 and TRBJ2-1): GAGVSQSPSNKVTEKGKDVELRCDPISGHTALYWYRQSLGQGLEFLIYFQGNSAPDKSGLPSDRFSAERTGGSVSTLTIQRTQQEDSAVYLCASSFGLAGVSNEQFFGPGTRLTVL.

This clonotype was counted only a few times. The CDR3: CASMPTSGGVGEQYF. The CDR3 nucleotides are TGTGCCAGCATGCCGACTAGCGGGGGAGTTGGTGAGCAGTACTTC. The chain uses TRBV7-2 and TRBJ2-7; 12 bases are a match to TRBD2. CDR1 and CDR2 from the germline V gene are SGHTA and FQGNSA. The CDR3 covers 15 residues. V lost 7 bases and J lost 7; bases outside the gene matches: 11.

This clonotype was recorded many times. V gene TRBV25-1 combines with J gene TRBJ1-4; D possibly corresponds to TRBD1 (6 bases). Deletions cut 2 bases from V and 7 bases from J, with 17 bases between. From germline, CDR1 is MGHDK and CDR2 SYGVNS. The CDR3 extends over 16 amino acids. CDR3 loop: CASSEGTHPSVEKLFF. The CDR3 DNA reads TGTGCCAGCAGTGAAGGGACACACCCCTCCGTTGAAAAACTGTTTTTT. The full variable domain, with the rest looked up from reference TRBV25-1 and TRBJ1-4, is EADIYQTPRYLVIGTGKKITLECSQTMGHDKMYWYQQDPGMELHLIHYSYGVNSTEKGDLSSESTVSRIRTEHFPLTLESARPSHTSQYLCASSEGTHPSVEKLFFGSGTQLSVL.

The rearrangement uses TRBV6-2 or TRBV6-3 and TRBJ2-1; 14 bases match TRBD2. With V trimmed by 6 bases and J by 12 bases, 10 bases remained unmatched. CDR1 MNHEY and CDR2 SVGEGT come from the germline V gene. The CDR3 totals 15 residues. Here the CDR3 DNA reads TGTGCCAGCAGGGAACCGGGACTAGCGGGAGATGGGCAGTTCTTC. Translating gives CASREPGLAGDGQFF.

This clonotype occurred many times. The V and J genes are TRBV7-8 and TRBJ1-1; D ambiguous. The germline V gene has CDR1 SGHVS and CDR2 FQNEAQ. Trimming took off 3 bases at V and 1 base at J, with 6 bases between the two ends. CDR3 size: 13 residues. CDR3 DNA: TGTGCCAGCAGCTTTAGGGAGAACACTGAAGCTTTCTTT. The encoded protein is CASSFRENTEAFF.

In this sample, this clonotype turned up a few times. J is TRBJ2-7 and V is TRBV12-3 or TRBV12-4; TRBD1 aligns across 8 bases. J lost 3 bases, V lost 3 bases, and 4 bases had no gene match. The CDR3 has 14 amino acids. In DNA, the CDR3 is TGTGCCAGCAGTTTCTCCAGGGGGCACTACGAGCAGTACTTC. It specifies CASSFSRGHYEQYF.

This clonotype was counted between two and nine times. J is TRBJ2-1 and V is TRBV18; possibly TRBD1 or TRBD2 for D (6 bases each). Deletions cut 6 bases from V and 1 base from J, with 16 bases between. CDR1 and CDR2 from the germline V gene are KGHSH and LQKENI. The length of the CDR3 is 16 residues. The CDR3 DNA is TGTGCCAGCTCCCCAGGAGGGGGTTGGTCCTACAATGAGCAGTTCTTC. Its translation: CASSPGGGWSYNEQFF. Full variable domain (outside the CDR3, taken from reference TRBV18 and TRBJ2-1): NAGVMQNPRHLVRRRGQEARLRCSPMKGHSHVYWYRQLPEEGLKFMVYLQKENIIDESGMPKERFSAEFPKEGPSILRIQQVVRGDSAAYFCASSPGGGWSYNEQFFGPGTRLTVL.

V usage is TRBV13 and J usage is TRBJ2-7, with D perhaps being TRBD1 or TRBD2 (5 bases each). The CDR3 extends over 13 amino acids. Trimming stripped 0 bases from V and 5 bases from J, with 8 bases between. From germline, CDR1 is PRHDT and CDR2 FYEKMQ (reference sequence). CDR3 nucleotide sequence: TGTGCCAGCAGCTTAGGCCAGGGACACGAGCAGTACTTC. Amino acid sequence: CASSLGQGHEQYF.

This clonotype was seen ten or more times. The chain couples TRBV5-6 to TRBJ2-3; D call uncertain. V was pared by 3 bases and J by 6 bases, with 8 bases between. This CDR3 contains 12 residues. Per germline, CDR1 SGHDT and CDR2 YYEEEE. The CDR3, as DNA: TGTGCCAGCAGCTCTTATAGCGATACGCAGTATTTT. It codes for CASSSYSDTQYF.

This clonotype was seen a few times. The chain uses TRBV10-3 and TRBJ2-2; 9 positions match TRBD1. The trim removed 6 bases at V and 3 bases at J, leaving 5 bases unmatched. Looked up from germline, CDR1 is ENHRY and CDR2 is SYGVKD. The CDR3 length is 15 residues. The DNA of the CDR3 is TGTGCCATCAGACCGGGACAGGGATACACCGGGGAGCTGTTTTTT. It encodes CAIRPGQGYTGELFF.

The gene calls are TRBV6-5 and TRBJ2-1; 12 nucleotides match TRBD2. The CDR3 runs 16 residues. The germline V gene has CDR1 MNHEY and CDR2 SVGAGI. J lost 9 bases, V lost 0 bases, and 6 bases had no gene match. The CDR3 reads CASSYSGLAGGIEQFF. The CDR3 nucleotides are TGTGCCAGCAGTTACTCTGGTCTAGCGGGAGGGATTGAGCAGTTCTTC.

The V call is TRBV12-3 or TRBV12-4, the J call TRBJ2-7; D is tentatively TRBD1 or TRBD2 (5 bases each). V lost 1 base to trimming and J lost 2 bases, with 9 bases between them. The CDR3 covers 14 residues. In DNA, the CDR3 is TGTGCCAGCAGTTTAGAAGGGACGACCTACGAGCAGTACTTC. Amino acids: CASSLEGTTYEQYF.

This chain uses TRBV20-1 with TRBJ2-1; 12 bases are shared with TRBD1. The CDR3 has 14 residues. CDR1 DFQATT and CDR2 SNEGSKA come from the germline V gene (reference sequence). V shed 5 bases, J shed 8 bases, and the junction held 7 bases outside the gene matches. CDR3 DNA sequence: TGCAGTGCTGGGGGGGACAGGGGGCTTCATGAGCAGTTCTTC. It specifies CSAGGDRGLHEQFF.

This clonotype appeared many times. The chain combines TRBV6-6 with TRBJ1-2, with a possible D match to TRBD1 (5 bases). Looked up from germline, CDR1 is MNHNY and CDR2 is SVGAGI (reference sequence). The CDR3 has 13 residues. V was shortened by 6 bases and J by 8 bases, with 16 bases between the two germline ends. The CDR3 nucleotides are TGTGCCAGCAGACGGGAGGGGTATCGAGGCTACACCTTC. Protein: CASRREGYRGYTF.

Comments on this clonotype: The junction departs from germline at one end; a sequencing error may be responsible. The genes are TRBV6-5 and TRBJ2-7; TRBD1 aligns across 7 bases. The CDR3 sequence is 12 residues long. Germline V gives CDR1 MNHEY, CDR2 SVGAGI. This CDR3 reads CASSYGPGQPVF. The CDR3, as DNA: TGTGCCAGCAGTTACGGCCCGGGACAGCCCGTCTTC.

This chain links TRBV6-2 or TRBV6-3 with TRBJ2-4, with D possibly being TRBD1 or TRBD2 (5 bases each). Germline CDR1 and CDR2: MNHEY and SVGEGT. The CDR3 has 17 residues. V gave up 2 bases and J gave up 0 bases, with 14 bases separating them. The DNA for the CDR3 is TGTGCCAGCAGTTACAACCGGGACCCTTTAGCCAAAAACATTCAGTACTTC. It yields the protein CASSYNRDPLAKNIQYF.

The table lists this clonotype with a few counts. CDR3 amino acids: CASSRTGAGDTQYF. The CDR3 DNA sequence: TGTGCCAGCAGCAGGACAGGGGCCGGAGATACGCAGTATTTT. This rearrangement joins TRBV6-1 to TRBJ2-3; TRBD1 matches at 9 bases. The J segment lost 5 bases and the V segment lost 6 bases, leaving 6 bases of the junction unmatched. The CDR3 covers 14 residues. Per the germline V gene, CDR1 is MNHNS and CDR2 is SASEGT.

The chain recombines TRBV6-4 with TRBJ2-1; a weak D match, TRBD2 (5 bases). Trimming removed 0 bases from V and 3 bases from J, with 9 bases in between. The CDR3 totals 15 residues. Per germline, CDR1 MRHNA and CDR2 SNTAGT. CDR3 in amino acids: CASSDSSRGYNEQFF. The CDR3 coding sequence is TGTGCCAGCAGTGACTCGAGTCGGGGCTACAATGAGCAGTTCTTC.

DNA of the CDR3: TGTGCCAGCAGTTTAGTTGGGGGGCACCTTCAGTTCTTC. It is translated as CASSLVGGHLQFF. This chain joins TRBV12-3 or TRBV12-4 and TRBJ2-1; D tentatively reads TRBD1 or TRBD2 (6 bases each). V dropped 1 base and J dropped 13 bases, with 14 bases sitting between them. CDR3 length: 13 amino acids.

The chain couples TRBV20-1 to TRBJ2-7, with a weak D call TRBD1 (6 bases). Germline V lookup: CDR1 DFQATT, CDR2 SNEGSKA (reference sequence). V lost 6 bases and J 1 base, leaving 16 bases between the germline ends. The CDR3 has 14 residues. The CDR3 DNA reads as TGCAGTGCAAAGTGGGGGCAACTTTCCTACGAGCAGTACTTC. Protein product: CSAKWGQLSYEQYF.

The chain is built from TRBV27 and TRBJ2-3; the D is unclear. The CDR3 loop spans 14 amino acids. Trimming stripped 7 bases from V and 5 bases from J, with 16 bases between. Per the germline V gene, CDR1 is MNHEY and CDR2 is SMNVEV (reference sequence). Written as DNA, the CDR3 is TGTGCCAGCACTACTTCAGATGGTGGAGATACGCAGTATTTT. Amino acid sequence: CASTTSDGGDTQYF.

This chain connects TRBV27 to TRBJ2-1; possible D gene TRBD2, 5 bases. The CDR3 loop spans 14 amino acids. The V end was cut by 5 bases, the J end by 4 bases, with 12 bases between. Germline CDR1 and CDR2: MNHEY and SMNVEV (reference sequence). This CDR3 reads CASSRLGVYNEQFF. In nucleotides, the CDR3 is TGTGCCAGCAGTCGTCTGGGAGTATACAATGAGCAGTTCTTC.

This chain uses TRBV5-1 with TRBJ1-1; no reliable D call. CDR3 size: 18 residues. CDR1 SGHRS and CDR2 YFSETQ come from the germline V gene. V dropped 1 base and J dropped 0 bases, with 19 bases sitting between them. The CDR3 nucleotides are TGCGCCAGCAGCTTGAGACCCAGAGGAGGGATCATGAACACTGAAGCTTTCTTT. Protein: CASSLRPRGGIMNTEAFF. The whole variable domain, filled in from reference TRBV5-1 and TRBJ1-1, reads KAGVTQTPRYLIKTRGQQVTLSCSPISGHRSVSWYQQTPGQGLQFLFEYFSETQRNKGNFPGRFSGRQFSNSRSEMNVSTLELGDSALYLCASSLRPRGGIMNTEAFFGQGTRLTVV.

This clonotype has a handful of counts. This chain's CDR3 is CASRQGRGGGEQFF. The CDR3 DNA follows: TGTGCCAGCAGGCAGGGGCGGGGGGGAGGTGAGCAGTTCTTC. The chain has TRBV12-3 or TRBV12-4 and TRBJ2-1; TRBD2 matches 9 bases. V trimming: 6 bases; J trimming: 9 bases; junction bases outside the gene matches: 9. This CDR3 has 14 amino acids.

The chain recombines TRBV27 with TRBJ2-7; 13 nucleotides agree with TRBD2. Germline-derived CDR1 and CDR2 are MNHEY and SMNVEV (reference sequence). Unmatched junction bases numbered 4, after V lost 4 bases and J lost 1 base. The CDR3 runs to 16 residues. The CDR3 coding sequence is TGTGCCAGCAGTTCGAAGGGACTAGCGGGGTCCTACGAGCAGTACTTC. Amino acids: CASSSKGLAGSYEQYF.